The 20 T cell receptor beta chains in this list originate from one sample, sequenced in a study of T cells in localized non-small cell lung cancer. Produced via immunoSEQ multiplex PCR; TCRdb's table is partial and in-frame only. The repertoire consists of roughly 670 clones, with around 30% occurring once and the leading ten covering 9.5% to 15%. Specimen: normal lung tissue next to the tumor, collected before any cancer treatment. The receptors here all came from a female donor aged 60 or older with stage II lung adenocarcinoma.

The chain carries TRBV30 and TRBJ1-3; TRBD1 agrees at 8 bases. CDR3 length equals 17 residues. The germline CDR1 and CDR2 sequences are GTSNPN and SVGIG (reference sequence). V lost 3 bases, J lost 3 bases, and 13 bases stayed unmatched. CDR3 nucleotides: TGTGCCTGGAGCGACCTTCGAGACAGGGGCTATGGAAACACCATATATTTT. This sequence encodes CAWSDLRDRGYGNTIYF. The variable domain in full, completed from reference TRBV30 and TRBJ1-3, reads SQTIHQWPATLVQPVGSPLSLECTVEGTSNPNLYWYRQAAGRGLQLLFYSVGIGQISSEVPQNLSASRPQDRQFILSSKKLLLSDSGFYLCAWSDLRDRGYGNTIYFGEGSWLTVV.

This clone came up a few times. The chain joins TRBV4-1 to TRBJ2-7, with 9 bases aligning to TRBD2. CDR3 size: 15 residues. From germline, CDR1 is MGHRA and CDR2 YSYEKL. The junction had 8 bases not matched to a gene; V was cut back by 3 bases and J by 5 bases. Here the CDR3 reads CASSQGTSTRNEQYF. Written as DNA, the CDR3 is TGCGCCAGCAGCCAGGGGACTAGCACCCGGAACGAGCAGTACTTC.

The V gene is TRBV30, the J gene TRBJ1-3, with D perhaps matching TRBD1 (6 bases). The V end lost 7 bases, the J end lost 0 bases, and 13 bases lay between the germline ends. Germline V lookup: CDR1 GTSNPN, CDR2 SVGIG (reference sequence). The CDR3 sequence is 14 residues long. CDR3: CALQQGNSGNTIYF. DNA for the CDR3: TGTGCCTTACAACAGGGAAACTCTGGAAACACCATATATTTT.

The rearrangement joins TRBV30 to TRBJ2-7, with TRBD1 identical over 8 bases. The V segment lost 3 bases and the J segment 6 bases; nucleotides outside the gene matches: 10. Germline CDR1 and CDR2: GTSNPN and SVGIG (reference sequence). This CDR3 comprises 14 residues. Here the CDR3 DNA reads TGTGCCTGGAGGTGGGACAGGCCCGTCGCCGAGCAGTACTTC. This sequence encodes CAWRWDRPVAEQYF. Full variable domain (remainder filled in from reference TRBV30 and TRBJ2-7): SQTIHQWPATLVQPVGSPLSLECTVEGTSNPNLYWYRQAAGRGLQLLFYSVGIGQISSEVPQNLSASRPQDRQFILSSKKLLLSDSGFYLCAWRWDRPVAEQYFGPGTRLTVT.

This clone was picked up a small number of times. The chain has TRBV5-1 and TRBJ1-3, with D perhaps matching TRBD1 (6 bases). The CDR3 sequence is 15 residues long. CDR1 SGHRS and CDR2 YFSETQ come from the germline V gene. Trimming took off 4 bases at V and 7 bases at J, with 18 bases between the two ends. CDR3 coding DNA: TGCGCCAGCAGCCGGGACCAGGGGAGAATTAACACCATATATTTT. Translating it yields CASSRDQGRINTIYF. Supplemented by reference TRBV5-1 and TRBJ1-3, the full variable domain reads KAGVTQTPRYLIKTRGQQVTLSCSPISGHRSVSWYQQTPGQGLQFLFEYFSETQRNKGNFPGRFSGRQFSNSRSEMNVSTLELGDSALYLCASSRDQGRINTIYFGEGSWLTVV.

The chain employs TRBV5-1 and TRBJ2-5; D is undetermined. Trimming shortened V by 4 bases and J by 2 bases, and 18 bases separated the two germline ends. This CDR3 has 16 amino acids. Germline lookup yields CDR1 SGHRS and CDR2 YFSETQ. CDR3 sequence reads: CASSPNDLAPQETQYF. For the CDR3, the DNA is TGCGCCAGCAGCCCAAACGATTTGGCCCCGCAAGAGACCCAGTACTTC.

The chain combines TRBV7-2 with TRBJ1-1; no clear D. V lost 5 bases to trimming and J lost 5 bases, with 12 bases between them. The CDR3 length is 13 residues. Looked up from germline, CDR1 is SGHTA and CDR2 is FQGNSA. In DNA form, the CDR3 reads TGTGCCAGCAGCGCTCAGGAGGCTACTGAAGCTTTCTTT. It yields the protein CASSAQEATEAFF.

The CDR3 spells CASSVSSASGSVRDTQYF. CDR3 nucleotides: TGTGCCAGCAGCGTTAGCTCGGCTAGCGGGAGTGTGCGAGATACGCAGTATTTT. The chain recombines TRBV9 with TRBJ2-3, with TRBD2 identical over 10 bases. In germline, CDR1 is SGDLS, CDR2 YYNGEE. The CDR3 totals 18 residues. With V trimmed by 2 bases and J by 5 bases, 14 bases remained unmatched.

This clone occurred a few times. The CDR3, as DNA: TGTGCCAGCAGGTCACAGGGTCGGAATTCACCCCTCCACTTT. Translated, it gives CASRSQGRNSPLHF. The V gene is TRBV9, the J gene TRBJ1-6; D may be TRBD1 (6 bases). Germline CDR1 and CDR2: SGDLS and YYNGEE. The ends were cut back, 5 bases at V and 7 bases at J, with 13 bases in the middle. The CDR3 totals 14 residues.

The CDR3 region is CASLLRGANTGELFF. In nucleotides, the CDR3 is TGTGCCAGTCTTTTGCGGGGAGCGAACACCGGGGAGCTGTTTTTT. The rearrangement uses TRBV19 and TRBJ2-2; possibly TRBD2 for D (6 bases). V lost 8 bases and J lost 0, with 13 bases in between. This CDR3 is 15 amino acids long. Germline CDR1 reads LNHDA; CDR2 reads SQIVND (reference sequence).

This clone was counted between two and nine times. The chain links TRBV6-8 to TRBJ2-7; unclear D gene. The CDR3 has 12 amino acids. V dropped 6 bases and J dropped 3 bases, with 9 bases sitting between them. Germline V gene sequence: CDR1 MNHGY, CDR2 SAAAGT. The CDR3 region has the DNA TGTGCCAGCAGCCTCGATTACTACGAGCAGTACTTC. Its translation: CASSLDYYEQYF.

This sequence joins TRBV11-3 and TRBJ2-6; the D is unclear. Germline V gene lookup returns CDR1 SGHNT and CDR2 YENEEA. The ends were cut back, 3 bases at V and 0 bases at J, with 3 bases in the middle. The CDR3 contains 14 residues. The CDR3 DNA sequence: TGTGCCAGCAGCTTCGACTCTGGGGCCAACGTCCTGACTTTC. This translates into CASSFDSGANVLTF.

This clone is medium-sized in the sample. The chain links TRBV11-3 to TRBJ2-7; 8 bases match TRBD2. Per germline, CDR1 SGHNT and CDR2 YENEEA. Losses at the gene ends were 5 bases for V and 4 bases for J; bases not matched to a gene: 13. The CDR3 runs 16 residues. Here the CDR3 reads CASSPTGGGREYEQYF. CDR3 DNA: TGTGCCAGCAGCCCGACCGGCGGGGGGCGGGAGTACGAGCAGTACTTC.

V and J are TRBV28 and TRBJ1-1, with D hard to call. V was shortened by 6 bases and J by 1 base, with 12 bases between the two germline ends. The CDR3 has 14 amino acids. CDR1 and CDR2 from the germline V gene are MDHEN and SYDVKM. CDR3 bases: TGTGCCAGCAGACTAAAAATTAAGAACACTGAAGCTTTCTTT. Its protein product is CASRLKIKNTEAFF.

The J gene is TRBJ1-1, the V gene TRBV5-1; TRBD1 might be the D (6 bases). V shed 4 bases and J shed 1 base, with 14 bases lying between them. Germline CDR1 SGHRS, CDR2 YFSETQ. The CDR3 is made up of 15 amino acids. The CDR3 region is CASSPGGAGNTEAFF. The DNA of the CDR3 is TGCGCCAGCAGCCCTGGGGGGGCAGGGAACACTGAAGCTTTCTTT. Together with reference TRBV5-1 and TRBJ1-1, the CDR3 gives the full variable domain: KAGVTQTPRYLIKTRGQQVTLSCSPISGHRSVSWYQQTPGQGLQFLFEYFSETQRNKGNFPGRFSGRQFSNSRSEMNVSTLELGDSALYLCASSPGGAGNTEAFFGQGTRLTVV.

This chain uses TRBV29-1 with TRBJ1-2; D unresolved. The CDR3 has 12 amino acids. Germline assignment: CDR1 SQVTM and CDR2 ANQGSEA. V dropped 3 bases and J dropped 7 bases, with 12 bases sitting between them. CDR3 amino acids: CSVDLGFGGYTF. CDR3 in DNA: TGCAGCGTTGATTTGGGGTTCGGTGGCTACACCTTC.

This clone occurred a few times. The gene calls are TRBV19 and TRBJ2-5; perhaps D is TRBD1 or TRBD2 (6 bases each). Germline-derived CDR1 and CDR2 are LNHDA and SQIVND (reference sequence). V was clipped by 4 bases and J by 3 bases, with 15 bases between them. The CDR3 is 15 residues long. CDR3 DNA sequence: TGTGCCAGTAGTACCGGGGGCGACAAAAAAGAGACCCAGTACTTC. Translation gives CASSTGGDKKETQYF.

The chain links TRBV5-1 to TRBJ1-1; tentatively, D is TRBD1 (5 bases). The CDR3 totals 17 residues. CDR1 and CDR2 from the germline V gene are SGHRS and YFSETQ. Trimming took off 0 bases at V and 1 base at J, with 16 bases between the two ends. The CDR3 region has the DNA TGCGCCAGCAGCTTGGTCCCACACAGGTCGGGGAACACTGAAGCTTTCTTT. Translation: CASSLVPHRSGNTEAFF.

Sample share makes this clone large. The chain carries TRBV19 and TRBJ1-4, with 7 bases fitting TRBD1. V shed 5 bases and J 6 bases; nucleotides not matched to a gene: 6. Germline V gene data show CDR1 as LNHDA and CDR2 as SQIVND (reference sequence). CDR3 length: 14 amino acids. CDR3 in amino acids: CASSQPGGDEKLFF. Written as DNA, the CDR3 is TGTGCCAGTAGTCAACCAGGGGGGGATGAAAAACTGTTTTTT. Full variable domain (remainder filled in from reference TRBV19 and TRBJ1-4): DGGITQSPKYLFRKEGQNVTLSCEQNLNHDAMYWYRQDPGQGLRLIYYSQIVNDFQKGDIAEGYSVSREKKESFPLTVTSAQKNPTAFYLCASSQPGGDEKLFFGSGTQLSVL.

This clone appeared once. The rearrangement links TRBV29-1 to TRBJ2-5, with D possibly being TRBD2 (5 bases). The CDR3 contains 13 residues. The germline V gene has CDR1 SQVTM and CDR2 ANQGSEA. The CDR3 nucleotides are TGCAGTGTTCCCCTCGAGGGCTTGGAGACCCAGTACTTC. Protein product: CSVPLEGLETQYF.